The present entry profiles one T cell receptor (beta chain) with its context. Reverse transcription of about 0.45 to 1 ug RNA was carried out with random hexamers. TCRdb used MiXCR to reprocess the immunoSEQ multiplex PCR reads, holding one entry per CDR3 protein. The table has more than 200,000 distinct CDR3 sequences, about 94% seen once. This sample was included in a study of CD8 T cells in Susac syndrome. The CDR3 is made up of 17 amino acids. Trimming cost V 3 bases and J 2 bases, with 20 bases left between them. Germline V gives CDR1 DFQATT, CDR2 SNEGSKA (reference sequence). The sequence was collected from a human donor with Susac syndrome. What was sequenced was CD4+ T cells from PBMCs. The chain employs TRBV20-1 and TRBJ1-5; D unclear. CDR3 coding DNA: TGCAGTGCTAGCCCCGCGGTACGGGGAATAGGCAATCAGCCCCAGCATTTT. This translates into CSASPAVRGIGNQPQHF.